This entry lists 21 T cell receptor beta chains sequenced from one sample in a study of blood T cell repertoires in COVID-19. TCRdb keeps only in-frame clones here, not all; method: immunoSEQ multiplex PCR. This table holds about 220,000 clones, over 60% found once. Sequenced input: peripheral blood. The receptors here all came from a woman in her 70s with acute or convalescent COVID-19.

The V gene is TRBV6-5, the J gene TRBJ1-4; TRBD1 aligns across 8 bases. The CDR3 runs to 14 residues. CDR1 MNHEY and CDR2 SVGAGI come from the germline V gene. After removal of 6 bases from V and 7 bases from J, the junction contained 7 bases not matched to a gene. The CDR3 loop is CASSRQGRGEKLFF. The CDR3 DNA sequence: TGTGCCAGCAGCCGACAGGGGAGGGGTGAAAAACTGTTTTTT.

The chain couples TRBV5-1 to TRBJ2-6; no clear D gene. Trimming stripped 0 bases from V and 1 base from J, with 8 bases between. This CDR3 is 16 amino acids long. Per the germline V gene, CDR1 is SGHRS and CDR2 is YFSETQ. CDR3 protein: CASSLGFESGANVLTF. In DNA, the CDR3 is TGCGCCAGCAGCTTGGGCTTTGAGTCTGGGGCCAACGTCCTGACTTTC.

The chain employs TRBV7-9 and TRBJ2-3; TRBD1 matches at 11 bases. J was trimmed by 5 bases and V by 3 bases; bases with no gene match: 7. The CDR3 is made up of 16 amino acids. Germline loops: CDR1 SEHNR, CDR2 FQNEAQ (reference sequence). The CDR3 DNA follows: TGTGCCAGCAGCTTTACCGGGACAGGGGGAAGAGATACGCAGTATTTT. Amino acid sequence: CASSFTGTGGRDTQYF.

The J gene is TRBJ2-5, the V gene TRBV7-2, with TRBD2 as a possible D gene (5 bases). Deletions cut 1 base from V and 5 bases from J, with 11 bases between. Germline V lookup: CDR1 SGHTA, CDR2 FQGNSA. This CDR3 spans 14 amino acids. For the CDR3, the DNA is TGTGCCAGCAGCTTAGGCAGGAGGAAGGAGACCCAGTACTTC. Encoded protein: CASSLGRRKETQYF.

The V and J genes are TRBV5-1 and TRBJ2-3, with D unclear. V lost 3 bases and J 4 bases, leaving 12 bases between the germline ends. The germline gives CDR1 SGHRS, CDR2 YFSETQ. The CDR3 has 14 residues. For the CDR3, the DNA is TGCGCCAGCAGCTCCAGTAAACCTTCAGATACGCAGTATTTT. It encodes CASSSSKPSDTQYF.

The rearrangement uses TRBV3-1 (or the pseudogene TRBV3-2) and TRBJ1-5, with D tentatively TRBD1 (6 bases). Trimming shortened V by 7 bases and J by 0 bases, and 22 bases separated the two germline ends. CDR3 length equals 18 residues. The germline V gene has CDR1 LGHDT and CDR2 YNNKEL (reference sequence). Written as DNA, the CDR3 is TGTGCCAGCAAGCCAAGGACAGATCAAACCTCTAGCAATCAGCCCCAGCATTTT. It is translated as CASKPRTDQTSSNQPQHF.

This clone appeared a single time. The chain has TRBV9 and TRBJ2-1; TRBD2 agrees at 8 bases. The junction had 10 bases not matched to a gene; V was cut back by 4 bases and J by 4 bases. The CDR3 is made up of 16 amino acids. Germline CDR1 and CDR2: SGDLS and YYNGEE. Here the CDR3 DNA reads TGTGCCAGCAGCCCTACTGGGCGGGGGGTGTACAATGAGCAGTTCTTC. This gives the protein CASSPTGRGVYNEQFF.

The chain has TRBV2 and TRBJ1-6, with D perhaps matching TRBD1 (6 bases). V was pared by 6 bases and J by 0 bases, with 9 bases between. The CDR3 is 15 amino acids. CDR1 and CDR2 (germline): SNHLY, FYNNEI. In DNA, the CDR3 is TGTGCCAGCAGGACAGGAAGCTCCTATAATTCACCCCTCCACTTT. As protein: CASRTGSSYNSPLHF.

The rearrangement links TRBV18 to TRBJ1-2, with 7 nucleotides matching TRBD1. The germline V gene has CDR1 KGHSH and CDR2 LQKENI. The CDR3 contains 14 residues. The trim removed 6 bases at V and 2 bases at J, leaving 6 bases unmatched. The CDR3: CASSPTGRNYGYTF. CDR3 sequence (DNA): TGTGCCAGCTCTCCGACAGGGCGGAACTATGGCTACACCTTC.

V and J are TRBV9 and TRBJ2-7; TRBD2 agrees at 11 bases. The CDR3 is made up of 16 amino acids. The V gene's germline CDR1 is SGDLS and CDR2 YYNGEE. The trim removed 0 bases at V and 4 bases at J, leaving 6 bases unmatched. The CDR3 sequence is CASSVEGTSGEYEQYF. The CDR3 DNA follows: TGTGCCAGCAGCGTAGAGGGGACTAGCGGCGAATACGAGCAGTACTTC. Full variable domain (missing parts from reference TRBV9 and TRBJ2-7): DSGVTQTPKHLITATGQRVTLRCSPRSGDLSVYWYQQSLDQGLQFLIQYYNGEERAKGNILERFSAQQFPDLHSELNLSSLELGDSALYFCASSVEGTSGEYEQYFGPGTRLTVT.

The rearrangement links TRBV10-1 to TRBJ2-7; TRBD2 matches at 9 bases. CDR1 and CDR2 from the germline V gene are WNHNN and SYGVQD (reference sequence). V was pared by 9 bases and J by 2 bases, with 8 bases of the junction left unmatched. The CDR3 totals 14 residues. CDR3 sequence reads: CARTGTSRPYEQYV. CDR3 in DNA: TGCGCCAGAACCGGGACTAGCCGCCCCTACGAGCAGTACGTC.

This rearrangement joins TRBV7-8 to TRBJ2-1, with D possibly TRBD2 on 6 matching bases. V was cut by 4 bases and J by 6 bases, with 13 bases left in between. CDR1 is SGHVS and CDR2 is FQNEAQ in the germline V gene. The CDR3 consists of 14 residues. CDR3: CASSSGTHANEQFF. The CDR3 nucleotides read TGTGCCAGCAGCTCCGGGACTCACGCCAATGAGCAGTTCTTC.

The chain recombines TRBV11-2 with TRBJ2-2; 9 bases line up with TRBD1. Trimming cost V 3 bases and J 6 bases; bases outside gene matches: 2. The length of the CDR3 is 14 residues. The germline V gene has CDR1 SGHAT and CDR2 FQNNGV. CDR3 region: CASSFNRGPGELFF. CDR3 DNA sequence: TGTGCCAGCAGCTTTAACAGGGGGCCCGGGGAGCTGTTTTTT.

The CDR3: CATSEYRAPTGELFF. DNA of the CDR3: TGTGCCACCAGTGAATACCGCGCCCCCACCGGGGAGCTGTTTTTT. The chain carries TRBV24-1 and TRBJ2-2; D is ambiguous. From germline, CDR1 is KGHDR and CDR2 SFDVKD. The V and J ends lost 4 bases and 4 bases respectively, with 12 bases between them. The CDR3 totals 15 residues.

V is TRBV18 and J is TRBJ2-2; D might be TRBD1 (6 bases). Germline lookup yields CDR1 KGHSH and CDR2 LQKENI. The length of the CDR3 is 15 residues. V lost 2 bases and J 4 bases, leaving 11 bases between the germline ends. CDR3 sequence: CASSPRQETTGELFF. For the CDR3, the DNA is TGTGCCAGCTCACCAAGACAGGAGACCACCGGGGAGCTGTTTTTT.

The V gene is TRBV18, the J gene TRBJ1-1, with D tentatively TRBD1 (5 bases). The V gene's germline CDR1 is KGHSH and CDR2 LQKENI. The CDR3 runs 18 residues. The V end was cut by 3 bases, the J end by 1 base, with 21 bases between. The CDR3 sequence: CASSPPGPSSWGNTEAFF. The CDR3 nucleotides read TGTGCCAGCTCACCCCCAGGGCCCTCTTCGTGGGGGAACACTGAAGCTTTCTTT.

Here the CDR3 DNA reads TGCGCCAGCGTACTCGTCGCAGGGTCCTACAATGAGCAGTTCTTC. This gives the protein CASVLVAGSYNEQFF. This chain connects TRBV5-1 to TRBJ2-1; D perhaps matches TRBD1 (5 bases). Per germline, CDR1 SGHRS and CDR2 YFSETQ. Trimming left V 7 bases short and J 1 base short, with 15 bases between. CDR3 length: 15 amino acids. Filled out from reference TRBV5-1 and TRBJ2-1, the complete variable domain reads KAGVTQTPRYLIKTRGQQVTLSCSPISGHRSVSWYQQTPGQGLQFLFEYFSETQRNKGNFPGRFSGRQFSNSRSEMNVSTLELGDSALYLCASVLVAGSYNEQFFGPGTRLTVL.

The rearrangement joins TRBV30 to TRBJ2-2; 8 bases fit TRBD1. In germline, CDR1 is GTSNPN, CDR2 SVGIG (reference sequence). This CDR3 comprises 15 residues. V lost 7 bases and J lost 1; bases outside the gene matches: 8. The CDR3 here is CAYTSGTGNTGELFF. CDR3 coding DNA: TGTGCCTACACGTCCGGGACAGGGAACACCGGGGAGCTGTTTTTT.

The CDR3 DNA is TGTGCCAGCAGCCTAGACGGTGCGAACTCAGATACGCAGTATTTT. Its translation is CASSLDGANSDTQYF. The V call is TRBV9, the J call TRBJ2-3; D gene uncertain. V was trimmed by 4 bases and J by 4 bases, leaving 16 bases between them. Germline CDR1 and CDR2: SGDLS and YYNGEE. The CDR3 is made up of 15 amino acids.

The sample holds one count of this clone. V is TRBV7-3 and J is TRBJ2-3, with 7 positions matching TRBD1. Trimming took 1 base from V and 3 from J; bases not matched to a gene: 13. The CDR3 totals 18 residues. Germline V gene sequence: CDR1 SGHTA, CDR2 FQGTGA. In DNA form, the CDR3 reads TGTGCCAGCAGCTTAAGTCGAGATCCAGGGGGAGAGACAGATACGCAGTATTTT. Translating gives CASSLSRDPGGETDTQYF.

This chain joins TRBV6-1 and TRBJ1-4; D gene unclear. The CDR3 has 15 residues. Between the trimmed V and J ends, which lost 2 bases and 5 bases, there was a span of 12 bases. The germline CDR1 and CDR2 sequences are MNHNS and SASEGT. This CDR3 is CASSERRPINEKLFF. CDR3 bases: TGTGCCAGCAGTGAAAGGAGGCCGATCAATGAAAAACTGTTTTTT.